The 27 T cell receptor beta chains below were found in one sample sequenced in a study of blood T cells in healthy people across ages. Primed by a sample-barcoded 5' primer and a J-beta primer mix, a second PCR proceeded for about 6 to 12 cycles. In TCRdb, the 5' RACE reads were re-called with MiXCR into one record per CDR3 protein. The table includes 380,000 or so distinct CDR3 sequences, 45% to 65% detected once. Specimen: blood. These receptors were taken from a man aged 55 to 70 in good health.

There are a few counts of this clonotype. The gene calls are TRBV20-1 and TRBJ1-2; 9 bases fit TRBD1. V was pared by 3 bases and J by 7 bases, with 3 bases of the junction left unmatched. The CDR3 loop spans 12 amino acids. Germline CDR1 is DFQATT and CDR2 is SNEGSKA (reference sequence). CDR3 protein: CSARGTGSGYTF. The CDR3 nucleotides read TGCAGTGCTAGGGGGACAGGGTCTGGCTACACCTTC.

The table lists this clonotype with a few counts. The J gene is TRBJ2-3, the V gene TRBV4-3; 10 nucleotides line up with TRBD2. Germline V CDR1 and CDR2: LGHNA, YSLEER. After removal of 0 bases from V and 4 bases from J, the junction contained 4 bases not matched to a gene. The CDR3 contains 16 residues. The CDR3 is CASSQDPSGSSDTQYF. The CDR3 DNA reads TGCGCCAGCAGCCAAGATCCTAGCGGGAGCTCAGATACGCAGTATTTT.

The table lists this clonotype with many counts. Given a much more abundant clone one base away, this may be a read error. V gene TRBV6-2 or TRBV6-3 combines with J gene TRBJ2-5; D is perhaps TRBD2 (5 bases). V dropped 2 bases and J dropped 4 bases, with 14 bases sitting between them. This CDR3 region has 15 residues. CDR1 and CDR2 (germline): MNHEY, SVGEGT. The CDR3 region has the DNA TGTGCCAGCAGTTACGCGGGTCAAGCCACAGAGACCCAGTACTTC. Translating gives CASSYAGQATETQYF.

The chain employs TRBV6-6 and TRBJ1-3; D remains ambiguous. V was clipped by 0 bases and J by 7 bases, with 4 bases between them. The CDR3 contains 12 residues. Per germline, CDR1 MNHNY and CDR2 SVGAGI (reference sequence). CDR3 loop: CASSYSVNTIYF. The DNA for the CDR3 is TGTGCCAGCAGTTACTCCGTCAACACCATATATTTT.

The chain links TRBV28 to TRBJ2-7, with D perhaps matching TRBD2 (5 bases). Trimming took 1 base from V and 3 from J, leaving 13 bases between them. This CDR3 region has 15 residues. Germline V CDR1 and CDR2: MDHEN, SYDVKM. CDR3 residues: CASSLLRLRGYEQYF. The CDR3 DNA reads TGTGCCAGCAGTTTATTGAGGCTACGGGGCTACGAGCAGTACTTC.

In its sample, this clonotype was seen a few times. This chain connects TRBV3-1 to TRBJ2-1; D perhaps matches TRBD2 (6 bases). Trimming shortened V by 8 bases and J by 4 bases, and 12 bases separated the two germline ends. Germline CDR1 reads LGHDT; CDR2 reads YNNKEL (reference sequence). The CDR3 has 13 residues. The CDR3 region is CASGAGRYNEQFF. The CDR3 nucleotides are TGTGCCAGCGGGGCGGGAAGGTACAATGAGCAGTTCTTC.

This chain joins TRBV27 and TRBJ2-2; D tentatively reads TRBD1 or TRBD2 (5 bases each). The germline V gene encodes CDR1 MNHEY and CDR2 SMNVEV (reference sequence). The length of the CDR3 is 13 residues. The V end was cut by 4 bases, the J end by 8 bases, with 11 bases between. Here the CDR3 reads CASSYRGPGELFF. As DNA, the CDR3 is TGTGCCAGCAGTTACCGGGGACCGGGGGAGCTGTTTTTT.

This sequence joins TRBV29-1 and TRBJ2-4; D is possibly TRBD2 (7 bases). Trimming removed 6 bases at V and 13 bases at J, with 22 bases between. This CDR3 region has 13 residues. Per the germline V gene, CDR1 is SQVTM and CDR2 is ANQGSEA. The CDR3 nucleotides read TGCAGCGTACAGATATTGGAGGGGGGGGAGCAGTACTTC. Translation gives CSVQILEGGEQYF.

V usage is TRBV20-1 and J usage is TRBJ1-2; D not certain. Germline V gene lookup returns CDR1 DFQATT and CDR2 SNEGSKA (reference sequence). Trimming removed 7 bases from V and 4 bases from J, with 22 bases in between. This CDR3 is 15 amino acids long. The CDR3 DNA follows: TGCAGTGTTCGGACCCGGGAGACGAGGACCTATGGCTACACCTTC. Translated, it gives CSVRTRETRTYGYTF.

There are a few counts of this clonotype. The genes are TRBV7-3 and TRBJ2-5, with D perhaps TRBD1 (6 bases). V gave up 5 bases and J gave up 3 bases, with 10 bases separating them. The germline gives CDR1 SGHTA, CDR2 FQGTGA. The CDR3 is 13 residues long. The CDR3 bases are TGTGCCAGCAGCGCCAGACAGGAAGAGACCCAGTACTTC. Its protein product is CASSARQEETQYF.

This clonotype was counted between two and nine times. This chain links TRBV7-9 with TRBJ2-5; D perhaps matches TRBD1 (6 bases). Per germline, CDR1 SEHNR and CDR2 FQNEAQ (reference sequence). CDR3 length: 14 amino acids. V was clipped by 7 bases and J by 1 base, with 13 bases between them. CDR3 coding DNA: TGTGCCAGCAACGTTCGGACAGTCCAAGAGACCCAGTACTTC. It codes for CASNVRTVQETQYF.

This clonotype has a handful of counts. The chain carries TRBV15 and TRBJ1-4; D uncertain. Germline V gene sequence: CDR1 LNHNV, CDR2 YYDKDF (reference sequence). Trimming took off 2 bases at V and 4 bases at J, with 8 bases between the two ends. The length of the CDR3 is 14 residues. The chain's CDR3 is CATSRSRNNEKLFF. In DNA, the CDR3 is TGTGCCACCAGCAGAAGCAGAAATAATGAAAAACTGTTTTTT.

The chain recombines TRBV28 with TRBJ2-5; perhaps TRBD2 as D (5 bases). The CDR3 consists of 17 residues. V was cut by 5 bases and J by 11 bases, with 30 bases left in between. CDR1 and CDR2 (germline): MDHEN, SYDVKM. Written as DNA, the CDR3 is TGTGCCAGCAGTCTCGTGGTATTGGGAGCCGATCTGAATGAGCAGTACTTC. It codes for CASSLVVLGADLNEQYF.

This chain connects TRBV27 to TRBJ2-7; unclear D gene. Trimming removed 5 bases from V and 1 base from J, with 15 bases in between. The CDR3 contains 15 residues. Germline assignment: CDR1 MNHEY and CDR2 SMNVEV (reference sequence). The CDR3 loop is CASSPRPGRSYEQYF. CDR3 bases: TGTGCCAGCAGTCCCCGCCCGGGCAGATCCTACGAGCAGTACTTC.

This clonotype showed up just a few times. V and J are TRBV7-9 and TRBJ2-3; 7 bases line up with TRBD1. The V and J ends lost 6 bases and 3 bases, in that order; junction bases with no gene match: 6. This CDR3 is 14 amino acids long. Per germline, CDR1 SEHNR and CDR2 FQNEAQ (reference sequence). CDR3 sequence (DNA): TGTGCCAGCAGTTCAGGGGGTGGTACAGATACGCAGTATTTT. It codes for CASSSGGGTDTQYF.

This clonotype was found a few times. The chain has TRBV29-1 and TRBJ2-5, with TRBD2 identical over 7 bases. The CDR3 spans 12 residues. CDR1 and CDR2 from the germline V gene are SQVTM and ANQGSEA. V trimming: 7 bases; J trimming: 5 bases; junction bases outside the gene matches: 7. The CDR3 region is CSGTRGDETQYF. For the CDR3, the DNA is TGCAGCGGGACTCGGGGGGACGAGACCCAGTACTTC.

The genes are TRBV20-1 and TRBJ2-6; 14 bases fit TRBD2. The V and J ends lost 3 bases and 1 base, in that order; junction bases with no gene match: 5. The length of the CDR3 is 18 residues. Germline assignment: CDR1 DFQATT and CDR2 SNEGSKA (reference sequence). In DNA form, the CDR3 reads TGCAGTGCTAGTACAGGACTAGCGGGGGGTTCTGGGGCCAACGTCCTGACTTTC. Protein sequence: CSASTGLAGGSGANVLTF.

This chain connects TRBV27 to TRBJ2-4; TRBD1 matches at 12 bases. The tail of the sequence fits TRBJ2-7 better, so the J call may be wrong. The CDR3 has 14 residues. Per germline, CDR1 MNHEY and CDR2 SMNVEV (reference sequence). The CDR3 region is CASSPGTGGSEQYF. CDR3 coding DNA: TGTGCCAGCAGTCCCGGGACAGGGGGCTCCGAGCAGTACTTC.

This clonotype occurred a few times. The genes are TRBV6-5 and TRBJ2-6, with D hard to call. There are 12 residues in the CDR3. The germline V gene encodes CDR1 MNHEY and CDR2 SVGAGI. Trimming stripped 11 bases from V and 4 bases from J, with 9 bases between. The CDR3 reads CACTSGANVLTF. CDR3 DNA: TGTGCCTGTACGTCGGGGGCCAACGTCCTGACTTTC.

In the case of this clonotype: One base away lies a much larger clone, so this may be a sequencing read error. The CDR3 region has the DNA TGTGCCAGCCGCTTAGCACGGGGGGCTAATGAAAAACTGTTTTTT. This encodes CASRLARGANEKLFF. The chain is built from TRBV7-9 and TRBJ1-4; a weak D match, TRBD1 (5 bases). The CDR3 is made up of 15 amino acids. Germline V gene data show CDR1 as SEHNR and CDR2 as FQNEAQ (reference sequence).

This clonotype was recorded a few times. The chain carries TRBV6-6 and TRBJ1-2, with a possible D match to TRBD1 (6 bases). This CDR3 has 15 residues. The V and J ends lost 7 bases and 0 bases respectively, with 15 bases between them. Looked up from germline, CDR1 is MNHNY and CDR2 is SVGAGI (reference sequence). The CDR3 here is CASIAQTGPNYGYTF. CDR3 bases: TGTGCCAGCATAGCCCAGACAGGCCCTAACTATGGCTACACCTTC.

This clonotype was observed a few times. The chain uses TRBV27 and TRBJ1-2; D is possibly TRBD1 (5 bases). Between the trimmed V and J ends, which lost 2 bases and 5 bases, there was a span of 18 bases. Germline loops: CDR1 MNHEY, CDR2 SMNVEV (reference sequence). The CDR3 loop spans 16 amino acids. The chain's CDR3 is CASSLQATGTDYGYTF. The CDR3 DNA sequence: TGTGCCAGCAGTTTACAAGCCACCGGGACGGATTATGGCTACACCTTC.

This clonotype showed up just a few times. DNA for the CDR3: TGCAGTGCTAGCCCCCTCACCGACTATGGCTACACCTTC. It codes for CSASPLTDYGYTF. The chain combines TRBV20-1 with TRBJ1-2; D is undetermined. The CDR3 consists of 13 residues. Germline assignment: CDR1 DFQATT and CDR2 SNEGSKA (reference sequence). V shed 3 bases and J shed 3 bases, with 11 bases lying between them.

The rearrangement joins TRBV6-5 to TRBJ1-1; the D is unclear. The CDR3 sequence is 13 residues long. Germline V gene sequence: CDR1 MNHEY, CDR2 SVGAGI. V gave up 4 bases and J gave up 5 bases, with 11 bases separating them. The CDR3 here is CASSSRVPTEAFF. The CDR3 DNA reads as TGTGCCAGCAGTTCTCGCGTCCCAACTGAAGCTTTCTTT.

The rearrangement links TRBV15 to TRBJ1-5; 7 bases align to TRBD1. CDR1 is LNHNV and CDR2 is YYDKDF in the germline V gene (reference sequence). This CDR3 has 15 residues. V gave up 3 bases and J gave up 9 bases; unmatched junction bases: 11. The CDR3 DNA sequence: TGTGCCACCAGCAGCGACGGACAGGCCAGTCGGCCCCAGCATTTT. Encoded protein: CATSSDGQASRPQHF.

The rearrangement joins TRBV2 to TRBJ1-5; no reliable D call. Trimming stripped 0 bases from V and 6 bases from J, with 9 bases between. This CDR3 has 14 residues. Germline V gives CDR1 SNHLY, CDR2 FYNNEI. CDR3: CASSEALQRQPQHF. In DNA form, the CDR3 reads TGTGCCAGCAGTGAAGCGCTTCAACGTCAGCCCCAGCATTTT.

In DNA form, the CDR3 reads TGTGCCAGCATAGAAGGACAGGGTTCGAAGACCCAGTACTTC. It yields the protein CASIEGQGSKTQYF. The V call is TRBV6-6, the J call TRBJ2-5; 8 bases are shared with TRBD1. Germline V lookup: CDR1 MNHNY, CDR2 SVGAGI (reference sequence). The ends lost 7 bases at V and 6 bases at J; junction bases unmatched: 10. The CDR3 spans 14 residues.